These T cell receptor beta chains were read from a single sample in a study of cytomegalovirus exposure and HLA in healthy donors. Sequencing used immunoSEQ multiplex PCR; TCRdb keeps in-frame clones, though not all of them. The sample has roughly 170,000 clones; 80% are singletons. The specimen was PBMCs. All receptors derive from a boy between 10 and 17 years old in good health and CMV-seronegative. Each CDR3 is given with its conserved first and last residue. Fields, in order: D gene, V gene, clone size, J gene, CDR3 protein, CDR3 DNA. A D gene is named only where the DNA matches it firmly. Clone sizes are given selectively: once, few, many, or a class where the clone is expanded.

>NA|TRBV19|NA|TRBJ2-7
CASSIRTHPYEQYF
TGTGCCAGTAGTATACGGACACATCCCTACGAGCAGTACTTC
>NA|TRBV5-6|NA|TRBJ1-6
CASSFRGLYNSPLHF
TGTGCCAGCAGCTTCCGGGGACTCTATAATTCACCCCTCCACTTT
>NA|TRBV7-2|NA|TRBJ1-3
CASSLVREPVSGNTIYF
TGTGCCAGCAGCTTAGTGAGGGAGCCCGTCTCTGGAAACACCATATATTTT
>TRBD1|TRBV27|NA|TRBJ1-1
CASSPGRTGAPLNTEAFF
TGTGCCAGCAGTCCGGGGCGTACAGGGGCCCCTCTGAACACTGAAGCTTTCTTT
>TRBD1|TRBV25-1|few|TRBJ2-7
CASGSGTDVHEQYF
TGTGCCAGCGGATCCGGGACAGACGTACACGAGCAGTACTTC
>NA|TRBV11-3|once|TRBJ1-3
CASSLGAANTIYF
TGTGCCAGCAGCTTAGGTGCGGCAAACACCATATATTTT
>NA|TRBV11-3|NA|TRBJ2-3
CASAVGGATDTQYF
TGTGCCAGCGCGGTGGGGGGGGCAACAGATACGCAGTATTTT
>NA|TRBV30|NA|TRBJ2-3
CAWGGARTSTDTQYF
TGTGCCTGGGGGGGGGCTAGAACTAGCACAGATACGCAGTATTTT
>TRBD1|TRBV29-1|NA|TRBJ1-1
CSVAGGGTEAFF
TGCAGCGTCGCAGGGGGTGGCACTGAAGCTTTCTTT
>NA|TRBV15|NA|TRBJ2-3
CATSRFPRGMSTDTQYF
TGTGCCACCAGCAGATTTCCTCGGGGGATGTCGACAGATACGCAGTATTTT
>TRBD2|TRBV10-3|NA|TRBJ2-7
CAISGSLAGSSYEQYF
TGTGCCATCAGTGGCAGCCTAGCGGGATCGTCCTACGAGCAGTACTTC
>NA|TRBV7-9|NA|TRBJ1-1
CASSFDSNTEAFF
TGTGCCAGCAGCTTCGACAGTAACACTGAAGCTTTCTTT
>TRBD1|TRBV7-3|NA|TRBJ1-2
CASSLNVAGGSYGYTF
TGTGCCAGCAGCTTAAATGTCGCAGGGGGCTCCTATGGCTACACCTTC
>NA|TRBV15|NA|TRBJ1-1
CATEGRVGAFF
TGTGCCACGGAAGGTCGGGTTGGAGCTTTCTTT
>TRBD1|TRBV6-1|NA|TRBJ1-5
CASSGPGTGLNQPQHF
TGTGCCAGCAGTGGCCCGGGGACAGGGCTAAATCAGCCCCAGCATTTT
>NA|TRBV30|NA|TRBJ2-7
CAWSEGQPYEQYF
TGTGCCTGGAGTGAAGGACAGCCCTACGAGCAGTACTTC
>NA|TRBV6-4|NA|TRBJ1-2
CASSEGSGYGYTF
TGTGCCAGCAGTGAAGGGAGTGGCTATGGCTACACCTTC
>TRBD1|TRBV6-5|NA|TRBJ2-3
CASSRTGGYTDTQYF
TGTGCCAGCAGCCGGACAGGGGGTTATACAGATACGCAGTATTTT
>NA|TRBV29-1|NA|TRBJ1-1
CSVREDHTEAFF
TGCAGCGTTCGGGAGGATCACACTGAAGCTTTCTTT
>NA|TRBV6-1|NA|TRBJ1-1
CASSGGRFAGTEAFF
TGTGCCAGCAGTGGCGGACGATTCGCGGGCACTGAAGCTTTCTTT
>NA|TRBV4-1|NA|TRBJ1-2
CASSPLDGDYGYTF
TGCGCCAGCAGCCCCCTAGACGGAGACTATGGCTACACCTTC
>TRBD1|TRBV4-2|NA|TRBJ1-2
CASSHKKLRQGYYGYTF
TGTGCCAGCAGCCACAAAAAACTCAGACAGGGCTACTATGGCTACACCTTC
>NA|TRBV6-6|NA|TRBJ1-4
CASSPRRLSNEKLFF
TGTGCCAGCAGCCCAAGGCGGCTCTCTAATGAAAAACTGTTTTTT
>NA|TRBV29-1|NA|TRBJ2-7
CSVEGTGGNEQYF
TGCAGCGTTGAAGGGACTGGAGGGAACGAGCAGTACTTC
>NA|TRBV11-1|NA|TRBJ1-2
CASTPEGVGRGYTF
TGTGCCAGCACCCCAGAGGGGGTGGGACGAGGCTACACCTTC
>NA|TRBV27|NA|TRBJ2-1
CASSWDWYNEQFF
TGTGCCAGCAGTTGGGACTGGTACAATGAGCAGTTCTTC
>NA|TRBV6-5|NA|TRBJ2-3
CASSYQRSSTDTQYF
TGTGCCAGCAGTTACCAGCGATCTAGCACAGATACGCAGTATTTT
>NA|TRBV6-5|NA|TRBJ2-5
CASRHTGSLETQYF
TGTGCCAGCAGACATACCGGGAGTCTGGAGACCCAGTACTTC
>NA|TRBV13|NA|TRBJ2-1
CASSSPAYNEQFF
TGTGCCAGCAGCTCACCAGCCTACAATGAGCAGTTCTTC
>NA|TRBV9|NA|TRBJ1-1
CASTYNTEAFF
TGTGCCAGCACCTATAACACTGAAGCTTTCTTT
>NA|TRBV9|NA|TRBJ2-7
CASSEGGGAEQYF
TGTGCCAGCAGCGAGGGGGGGGGCGCCGAGCAGTACTTC
>TRBD2|TRBV7-6|NA|TRBJ2-3
CASRGGLAGDEDTQYF
TGTGCCAGCAGAGGGGGACTAGCGGGAGACGAAGATACGCAGTATTTT
>NA|TRBV7-9|few|TRBJ2-1
CSSSPSVIANSYNEQFF
TGTTCCAGCAGCCCCTCAGTTATCGCCAATTCCTACAATGAGCAGTTCTTC
>NA|TRBV7-6|NA|TRBJ2-3
CASSLAGRDTQYF
TGTGCCAGCAGCTTAGCGGGGCGAGATACGCAGTATTTT
>NA|TRBV5-8|NA|TRBJ2-2
CASSLVLEGADTGELFF
TGTGCCAGCAGCTTGGTCTTGGAGGGGGCGGACACCGGGGAGCTGTTTTTT
>NA|TRBV29-1|NA|TRBJ2-1
CSVQGHGYNEQFF
TGCAGCGTCCAGGGGCACGGCTACAATGAGCAGTTCTTC
>TRBD2|TRBV10-3|NA|TRBJ2-3
CAISPGLNTDTQYF
TGTGCCATCAGCCCGGGACTAAACACAGATACGCAGTATTTT
>NA|TRBV6-1|NA|TRBJ1-2
CASSEPRMGGNYGYTF
TGTGCCAGCAGTGAACCGAGGATGGGGGGGAACTATGGCTACACCTTC
>NA|TRBV27|NA|TRBJ1-2
CASSLSGTSNYGYTF
TGTGCCAGCAGTTTGTCAGGGACATCCAACTATGGCTACACCTTC
>NA|TRBV6-6|once|TRBJ1-1
CASSYGALNTEAFF
TGTGCCAGCAGTTACGGGGCCCTGAACACTGAAGCTTTCTTT
>NA|TRBV5-1|few|TRBJ2-1
CASSLSAGYNNEQFF
TGCGCCAGCAGCTTGAGCGCCGGGTATAACAATGAGCAGTTCTTC
>NA|TRBV7-9|NA|TRBJ1-1
CASSSGHRVNTEAFF
TGTGCCAGCAGTTCAGGGCACAGGGTGAACACTGAAGCTTTCTTT
>NA|TRBV4-2|few|TRBJ2-6
CASSQESSDSGANVLTF
TGTGCCAGCAGCCAAGAATCATCAGACTCTGGGGCCAACGTCCTGACTTTC